The clone carrying this T cell receptor beta chain rates as medium-sized. This entry is derived from a study of patients and donors after allogeneic stem cell transplantation. TCRdb independently ran MiXCR on the RT-PCR reads; one entry per CDR3 protein. Of over 1,500 distinct CDR3 sequences listed, 12% to 15% are singletons. The CDR3 length is 14 residues. V was cut by 6 bases and J by 3 bases, with 15 bases left in between. The sequencing input was blood, either unsorted or a sorted T cell fraction (not recorded which). The chain has TRBV6-7 and TRBJ2-7; D remains ambiguous. TRBV6-7 is treated as an ORF (open reading frame) with a function not yet certain. The TCR originated in a human donor who was either an allogeneic HSCT recipient or a stem cell or donor lymphocyte infusion donor (not recorded which). It is not recorded whose cells these are; they may come from a transplant donor. CDR3 sequence (DNA): TGTGCCAGCAGCCTCGGCACCTCATGCTACGAGCAGTACGTC. Its translation: CASSLGTSCYEQYV.